This T cell receptor beta chain was profiled in a study of identical twins. This clonotype was recorded once. Antigen: not known. Unique molecular identifiers were present on cDNA, and template switching added a universal primer site. Via MiXCR, TCRdb re-called the 5' RACE reads, giving one row per CDR3 protein. The sample carries about 530,000 distinct CDR3 sequences, approximately 20% recorded once. In every case, the donor was a healthy Caucasian. Study-wide results and caveats: Cord blood beta clonotypes that were abundant carried fewer insertions, and memory repertoires showed no such trend. In monozygotic twins, models underestimated the sharing of out-of-frame TCR alpha.

Germline loops: CDR1 KGHDR, CDR2 SFDVKD. The junction had 4 bases not matched to a gene; V was cut back by 4 bases and J by 1 base. CDR3 size: 15 residues. These sequences were also reported in another study, on yellow fever vaccine responses in identical twins.

This receptor was obtained from a woman under 30 in good health. Sample: CD4+ T cells sorted from blood. The chain links TRBV24-1 to TRBJ2-5, with TRBD2 identical over 8 bases. In DNA, the CDR3 is TGTGCCACCAGTGACTGGACTAGCAGCCAAGAGACCCAGTACTTC. Its translation: CATSDWTSSQETQYF.